This entry features one TCR beta chain sequence. Its target is unknown. Terminally differentiated effector memory CD45RA+ cells were excluded by CCR7 positive selection of CD45RO-negative cells. This sample is drawn from a study of shared clonotypes between healthy human individuals. Points from the study as a whole: Relative to clonotypes present in all four donors, those not shared had lower generation probabilities.

The DNA input per sorted-subset replicate PCR was roughly 0.2 ug, corresponding to 25,000 to 30,000 T cell genomes. Sequenced by immunoSEQ multiplex PCR; TCRdb stores in-frame clones only, minus some. The sample contains hundreds of thousands of clones, 80% to 95% of which appear only once. The receptor was derived from a man in his thirties or forties in good health. The specimen was naive CD8+ T cells sorted from blood.

CDR3 DNA sequence: TGTGCCAGCAGTTACCCGGACAGCAGAGTCTACGAGCAGTACTTC. As protein: CASSYPDSRVYEQYF. The J gene is TRBJ2-7, the V gene TRBV28; D perhaps matches TRBD1 (6 bases). Germline-derived CDR1 and CDR2 are MDHEN and SYDVKM. Trimming cost V 4 bases and J 3 bases, with 16 bases left between them. The CDR3 has 15 amino acids.